Following are 13 T cell receptor beta chains from one sample sequenced in a study of T cell repertoires in cytomegalovirus infection. These receptors have no identified antigens. TCRdb fed the reads into MiXCR, producing one record per CDR3 protein. In the table there are 400,000 to 600,000 distinct CDR3 sequences, roughly 42% of which are singletons. Source: cultured PBMCs, taken from culture after CMV antigen stimulation. All receptors derive from a human donor in good health (CMV status not recorded). Some clones in this sample may be carry-over from other donors' samples.

The gene calls are TRBV7-8 and TRBJ2-3, with TRBD1 matching over 9 bases. The CDR3 runs to 16 residues. V trimming: 5 bases; J trimming: 1 base; junction bases outside the gene matches: 7. Germline loops: CDR1 SGHVS, CDR2 FQNEAQ. CDR3 residues: CASSPGTGYRTDTQYF. In DNA form, the CDR3 reads TGTGCCAGCAGCCCCGGGACAGGGTATCGCACAGATACGCAGTATTTT.

Many counts were recorded for this clonotype. The CDR3 reads CASSSAEKGTDTQYF. CDR3 nucleotide sequence: TGTGCCAGCAGCTCCGCGGAAAAGGGGACAGATACGCAGTATTTT. The gene calls are TRBV7-2 and TRBJ2-3; weak D call: TRBD1 (5 bases). V was clipped by 4 bases and J by 3 bases, with 14 bases between them. This CDR3 contains 15 residues. Germline values: CDR1 SGHTA, CDR2 FQGNSA. The full variable domain, in which reference TRBV7-2 and TRBJ2-3 provide the parts outside the CDR3, is GAGVSQSPSNKVTEKGKDVELRCDPISGHTALYWYRQSLGQGLEFLIYFQGNSAPDKSGLPSDRFSAERTGGSVSTLTIQRTQQEDSAVYLCASSSAEKGTDTQYFGPGTRLTVL.

This clonotype has only a few counts. The rearrangement links TRBV7-6 to TRBJ2-1; D call uncertain. The germline CDR1 and CDR2 sequences are SGHVS and FNYEAQ. The CDR3 runs to 16 residues. Trimming cost V 5 bases and J 0 bases, with 14 bases left between them. The DNA for the CDR3 is TGTGCCAGCAGCACCGGAAGGTTCGGCTCCTACAATGAGCAGTTCTTC. As protein: CASSTGRFGSYNEQFF.

The chain carries TRBV6-8 and TRBJ1-4, with unresolved D. Germline V CDR1 and CDR2: MNHGY, SAAAGT. This CDR3 has 16 residues. V was shortened by 2 bases and J by 7 bases, with 17 bases between the two germline ends. DNA of the CDR3: TGTGCCAGCAGTTACGGGTCGAGGACGGGGAGTGAAAAACTGTTTTTT. It codes for CASSYGSRTGSEKLFF.

This clonotype has a handful of counts. The chain carries TRBV5-4 and TRBJ1-2; D not certain. V lost 1 base and J 5 bases, leaving 9 bases between the germline ends. Germline values: CDR1 SGHNT, CDR2 YYREEE (reference sequence). This CDR3 has 13 amino acids. The CDR3 bases are TGTGCCAGCAGCTTGACCACGGGATATGGCTACACCTTC. It codes for CASSLTTGYGYTF.

This clonotype showed up just a few times. V is TRBV19 and J is TRBJ2-7, with D possibly matching TRBD1 (5 bases). Trimming took off 7 bases at V and 2 bases at J, with 15 bases between the two ends. CDR1 and CDR2 from the germline V gene are LNHDA and SQIVND (reference sequence). This CDR3 comprises 14 residues. The chain's CDR3 is CASIPWTPPYEQYF. The CDR3, as DNA: TGTGCCAGTATCCCCTGGACACCTCCCTACGAGCAGTACTTC.

V is TRBV29-1 and J is TRBJ2-7, with 9 positions matching TRBD1. The V segment lost 7 bases and the J segment 4 bases; nucleotides outside the gene matches: 8. The CDR3 has 13 amino acids. From germline, CDR1 is SQVTM and CDR2 ANQGSEA. The CDR3 loop reads CSGTGTGSYEQYF. The CDR3 coding sequence is TGCAGCGGGACCGGGACAGGGAGTTACGAGCAGTACTTC.

In its sample, this clonotype was seen a few times. The CDR3 protein is CASSLNGPGGYYEQYF. The CDR3, as DNA: TGTGCCAGCAGCTTAAACGGGCCGGGAGGCTACTACGAGCAGTACTTC. This chain links TRBV7-2 with TRBJ2-7, with 7 bases identical to TRBD2. Germline V gives CDR1 SGHTA, CDR2 FQGNSA. With V trimmed by 2 bases and J by 3 bases, 10 bases remained unmatched. The CDR3 is 16 residues long.

The gene calls are TRBV6-1 and TRBJ1-5; D remains ambiguous. The CDR3 loop spans 18 amino acids. Trimming cost V 1 base and J 0 bases, with 16 bases left between them. Germline V lookup: CDR1 MNHNS, CDR2 SASEGT. The CDR3 sequence is CASSEVAASFYSNQPQHF. The CDR3 coding sequence is TGTGCCAGCAGTGAAGTCGCGGCCAGCTTTTATAGCAATCAGCCCCAGCATTTT.

The rearrangement links TRBV2 to TRBJ2-4; 7 positions agree with TRBD1. This CDR3 comprises 15 residues. Germline assignment: CDR1 SNHLY and CDR2 FYNNEI. The V and J ends lost 8 bases and 0 bases, in that order; junction bases with no gene match: 7. This CDR3 reads CASDDRVLAKNIQYF. The CDR3 DNA reads TGTGCCAGCGACGACAGGGTCCTAGCCAAAAACATTCAGTACTTC.

The chain couples TRBV9 to TRBJ1-1, with D hard to call. V was cut by 0 bases and J by 5 bases, with 11 bases left in between. CDR1 and CDR2 from the germline V gene are SGDLS and YYNGEE. The CDR3 contains 14 residues. DNA of the CDR3: TGTGCCAGCAGCGTAGGTGGGGTTCGGACTGAAGCTTTCTTT. Its translation is CASSVGGVRTEAFF.

This chain uses TRBV6-1 with TRBJ2-1; 8 positions match TRBD1. The CDR3 totals 14 residues. V shed 5 bases, J shed 3 bases, and the junction held 3 bases outside the gene matches. Germline CDR1 MNHNS, CDR2 SASEGT. The CDR3 loop reads CASSPTGVYNEQFF. The DNA of the CDR3 is TGTGCCAGCAGTCCGACAGGGGTCTACAATGAGCAGTTCTTC.

This clonotype was detected a few times. This chain uses TRBV23-1 with TRBJ2-1, with D perhaps TRBD2 (6 bases). TRBV23-1 is an ORF; its function is uncertain. V was shortened by 6 bases and J by 6 bases, with 12 bases between the two germline ends. This CDR3 contains 13 residues. The CDR3 loop is CASSRGLGNEQFF. CDR3 in DNA: TGCGCCAGCAGCCGGGGGTTGGGCAATGAGCAGTTCTTC.